This TCR beta chain originates from a study of molecular identifiers for immune sequencing clone quantification. Study as a whole: Replicates partitioned RNA from approximately 20,000 or 100,000 naive CD8 cells into five parts, sequencing four.

Library preparation followed earlier protocols using designated TCR primers. Using its own MiXCR run on the PCR reads, TCRdb lists one record per CDR3 protein. The table shows approximately 500,000 distinct CDR3 sequences, with 20% to 25% occurring only once. From germline, CDR1 is MGHRA and CDR2 YSYEKL. The V gene lost 1 base and the J gene lost 8 bases, with 12 bases spanning the gap. The CDR3 contains 14 residues. Notes on this clonotype: Its antigen is currently unknown.

Every naive CD8 library was made from between about 18,000 and 1,100,000 sorted cells with 10%, 30% or 50% RNA. Study-level findings and limits: Among around 1 million naive cells, as was reported, spiked Jurkat TCR RNA from one cell was detectable.

The V and J genes are TRBV4-1 and TRBJ2-1, with D possibly matching TRBD2 (5 bases). Material: naive CD8+ T cells from blood, with Jurkat cell RNA spiked in. The sample's subset: FACS-sorted CD8+CD4-CCR7+CD45RA+ naive T cells. The origin of this receptor is a human donor in good health. Some libraries in this study had Jurkat cell RNA spiked in. As DNA, the CDR3 is TGCGCCAGCAGCCAAGCGAACGGGGAGTATGAGCAGTTCTTC. It codes for CASSQANGEYEQFF.